The rows below give T cell receptor beta chains drawn from one sample of a study of Ad26.COV2.S vaccination and SARS-CoV-2 variants. The table came from immunoSEQ multiplex PCR; TCRdb's copy has only in-frame clones and leaves some out. The repertoire includes about 350,000 clones, roughly 89% of them detected once, and roughly 4.8% sits in the top ten. The sample in question was peripheral blood, obtained in a trial of Ad26.COV2.S vaccine versus placebo. These receptors were taken from a person between 18 and 60 years old who received the Ad26.COV2.S COVID-19 vaccine or a placebo. Both conserved end residues are part of each CDR3. D genes are given only for firm matches. Some rows have no size entry. The others give once, few or many, or a class for an expanded clone.

v_call	clone_size	d_call	j_call	cdr3_nt	cdr3_aa
TRBV7-2	NA	NA	TRBJ2-3	TGTGCCAGCAGCTTAGGGACGGGCCGTTCAACGGGTACGCAGTATTTT	CASSLGTGRSTGTQYF
TRBV11-2	NA	NA	TRBJ2-7	TGTGCCAGCAGCTTTTCGAACGAGCAGTACTTC	CASSFSNEQYF
TRBV13	NA	NA	TRBJ1-1	TGTGCCAGCAGACAGACACCGACCCGTGGAGCTTTCTTT	CASRQTPTRGAFF
TRBV24-1	NA	NA	TRBJ2-3	TGTGCCACCAGTGACCCGACAGGGGAGGGTTTAGATACGCAGTATTTT	CATSDPTGEGLDTQYF
TRBV28	NA	TRBD1	TRBJ2-6	TGTGCCAGCAGGTCAACTTCCACAGGGGGAGGTTGGGCCAACGTCCTGACTTTC	CASRSTSTGGGWANVLTF
TRBV2	NA	NA	TRBJ2-1	TGTGCCAGCATATTAACGATCCAGCAGTTCTTC	CASILTIQQFF
TRBV7-2	NA	TRBD1	TRBJ2-7	TGTGCCAGCAGCTCGAGACAGGGGGGCTACGAGCAGTACTTC	CASSSRQGGYEQYF
TRBV3-1/TRBV3-2	once	NA	TRBJ1-3	TGTGCCAGCAGCCCTTCGGACAGCTCTGGAAACACCATATATTTT	CASSPSDSSGNTIYF
TRBV6-4	NA	NA	TRBJ2-3	TGTGCCAGCAGTGACTCCTTCAACACAGATACGCAGTATTTT	CASSDSFNTDTQYF
TRBV2	NA	NA	TRBJ1-5	TGTGCCAGCAGTGAGAGACAGATGCGCAATCAGCCCCAGCATTTT	CASSERQMRNQPQHF
TRBV7-9	NA	NA	TRBJ2-7	TGTGCCAGCAGCTTAGAGACTAGCTACGAGCAGTACTTC	CASSLETSYEQYF
TRBV6-5	NA	NA	TRBJ1-5	TGTGCCAGCAGGACAGGACATAGCAATCAGCCCCAGCATTTT	CASRTGHSNQPQHF
TRBV9	once	NA	TRBJ1-3	TGTGCCAGCAGCGTAGACGTGAGAACTGGAAACACCATATATTTT	CASSVDVRTGNTIYF
TRBV19	NA	TRBD2	TRBJ2-3	TGTGCCAGTAGCGCACTAGCGGGAGTGGCCTATTACCCAGATACGCAGTATTTT	CASSALAGVAYYPDTQYF
TRBV5-1	NA	NA	TRBJ2-1	TGCGCCAGCAGCCTGACGACGGACGGATCCTACAATGAGCAGTTCTTC	CASSLTTDGSYNEQFF
TRBV18	NA	TRBD1	TRBJ2-7	TGTGCCAGCTCACCAGGGACAGAAAACTACGAGCAGTACTTC	CASSPGTENYEQYF
TRBV5-5	NA	NA	TRBJ2-7	TGTGCCAGCAGCTTGCCGGCCAACGAGCAGTACTTC	CASSLPANEQYF
TRBV12-3/TRBV12-4	once	NA	TRBJ2-3	TGTGCCAGCAGACCAAGACTTTCAGATACGCAGTATTTT	CASRPRLSDTQYF
TRBV7-8	NA	NA	TRBJ1-5	TGTGCCAGCAGCTTAGCTCGGAATAGCAATCAGCCCCAGCATTTT	CASSLARNSNQPQHF
TRBV10-3	NA	TRBD1	TRBJ2-2	TGTGCCATCAGTGATGGGACAGGGCCCAACACCGGGGAGCTGTTTTTT	CAISDGTGPNTGELFF
TRBV19	once	NA	TRBJ1-5	TGTGCCAGTAGTATGAAGATCAATCAGCCCCAGCATTTT	CASSMKINQPQHF
TRBV5-6	NA	NA	TRBJ2-3	TGTGCCAGCAGCTTGGACAGGGCAGATACGCAGTATTTT	CASSLDRADTQYF
TRBV23-1	NA	NA	TRBJ2-3	TGCGCCAGCGAAAGAGATACGCAGTATTTT	CASERDTQYF
TRBV12-3/TRBV12-4	few	TRBD1	TRBJ1-3	TGTGCCAGCAGGACAGGGGCTGGAAACACCATATATTTT	CASRTGAGNTIYF
TRBV7-2	NA	TRBD1	TRBJ2-3	TGTGCCAGCAGGAAACAACAGACAGGGGAAGATACGCAGTATTTT	CASRKQQTGEDTQYF
TRBV7-9	NA	NA	TRBJ2-3	TGTGCCAGCAGCTCCCGGTGGAGGAGCACAGATACGCAGTATTTT	CASSSRWRSTDTQYF
TRBV18	NA	NA	TRBJ2-2	TGTGCCAGCTCACCGGGACCCACCGGGGAGCTGTTTTTT	CASSPGPTGELFF
TRBV7-9	NA	TRBD2	TRBJ2-7	TGTGCCAGCAGCCCCGAAGTAGGGCTAGCGGGAGCTGAGCAGTACTTC	CASSPEVGLAGAEQYF
TRBV6-2/TRBV6-3	NA	NA	TRBJ2-7	TGTGCCAGCAGCCCACCATACAGGGTCTCCTACGAGCAGTACTTC	CASSPPYRVSYEQYF
TRBV19	once	NA	TRBJ2-1	TGTGCCAGTAGTATACGGCCAGGGAGTGGGCAGCATGAGCAGTTCTTC	CASSIRPGSGQHEQFF
TRBV14	NA	NA	TRBJ2-3	TGTGCCAGCAGCCGGGGACAAACTTTCACAGATACGCAGTATTTT	CASSRGQTFTDTQYF
TRBV7-8	few	TRBD1	TRBJ2-6	TGTGCCAGCAGCTTAAAGGGACAGTCTGGGGCCAACGTCCTGACTTTC	CASSLKGQSGANVLTF
TRBV2	once	NA	TRBJ1-5	TGTGCCAGCAGTGAACTCCCGGGGGTATCTTATCAGCCCCAGCATTTT	CASSELPGVSYQPQHF
TRBV28	NA	TRBD1	TRBJ2-7	TGTGCCAGCAGTGCGACAGGGGGAACCTACGAGCAGTACTTC	CASSATGGTYEQYF
TRBV19	NA	NA	TRBJ1-6	TGTGCCAGTAGTATGACCCCCATTGCGGGCTCACCCCTCCACTTT	CASSMTPIAGSPLHF
TRBV18	NA	NA	TRBJ1-3	TGTGCCAGCTCACCACCTTACGCTGGAAACACCATATATTTT	CASSPPYAGNTIYF
TRBV27	NA	NA	TRBJ1-4	TGTGCCAGCAGTTTATCTCGTTTTTTTACAGGAAATACTAATGAAAAACTGTTTTTT	CASSLSRFFTGNTNEKLFF
TRBV10-3	NA	NA	TRBJ1-2	TGTGCCATCAGTGAGTCGACGTGGGAAGCTAACTATGGCTACACCTTC	CAISESTWEANYGYTF
TRBV9	NA	TRBD2	TRBJ2-3	TGTGCCAGCAGCCCCCGGGCGGGGGAAAGCACAGATACGCAGTATTTT	CASSPRAGESTDTQYF
TRBV5-8	NA	TRBD1	TRBJ2-1	TGTGCCAGCAGCTTGACCCAGACAGGGTTAAATGAGCAGTTCTTC	CASSLTQTGLNEQFF
TRBV19	NA	NA	TRBJ2-7	TGTGCCAGTAGCCAGGGCTACGAGCAGTACTTC	CASSQGYEQYF